This T cell receptor beta chain stems from a study of regulatory T cells in long-lasting Graves disease. This CDR3 region has 15 residues. Germline CDR1 is SQVTM and CDR2 is ANQGSEA. J was trimmed by 0 bases and V by 6 bases; bases with no gene match: 8. Ten or more counts support this clonotype. As to time point: newly diagnosed GD, antithyroid drugs for less than 3 months. RNA from PBMCs was the source of the TCR library. Library construction for TCR beta used iRepertoire HTBI primers and Arm-PCR of CDR3 regions. Each CDR3 protein is one row after TCRdb ran MiXCR on the multiplex PCR reads. This sample has roughly 260,000 distinct CDR3 sequences, with 15% to 20% found just once. The sample was also linked to a second study, of T cells in Graves' hyperthyroidism and ophthalmopathy. Turning to that study: Stability of Graves' hyperthyroidism was defined as absent ophthalmopathy progression within 18 months. HTBI primers were employed in a first-round RT-PCR of the TCR CDR3.

J is TRBJ2-1 and V is TRBV29-1; the match to TRBD1 covers 7 bases. This sequence was found in a woman in her 30s with Graves disease. This specimen consisted of peripheral blood mononuclear cells (PBMCs), obtained at new diagnosis, from a patient treated with antithyroid drugs. The CDR3 region is CSVSGGTSSYNEQFF. The CDR3 bases are TGCAGCGTCTCAGGGGGTACAAGCTCCTACAATGAGCAGTTCTTC.